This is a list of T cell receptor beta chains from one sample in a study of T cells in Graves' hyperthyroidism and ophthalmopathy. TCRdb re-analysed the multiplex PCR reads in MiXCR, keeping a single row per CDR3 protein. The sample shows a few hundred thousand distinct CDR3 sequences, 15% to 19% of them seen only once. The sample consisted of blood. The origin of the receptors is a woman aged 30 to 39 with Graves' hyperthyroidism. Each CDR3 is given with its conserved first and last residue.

cdr3_aa: CASSLPRVLRNEQFF; v_call: TRBV12-3/TRBV12-4; j_call: TRBJ2-1
cdr3_aa: CASSQASLWTYEQYF; v_call: TRBV3-1; j_call: TRBJ2-7
cdr3_aa: CASSSHRGAGGLHNEQFF; v_call: TRBV27; j_call: TRBJ2-1
cdr3_aa: CASSYASGGRNEQFF; v_call: TRBV6-1; j_call: TRBJ2-1
cdr3_aa: CASSYLQQNTEAFF; v_call: TRBV6-2/TRBV6-3; j_call: TRBJ1-1
cdr3_aa: CASSRQVNTGELFF; v_call: TRBV2; j_call: TRBJ2-2
cdr3_aa: CASRAGSSYEQYF; v_call: TRBV28; j_call: TRBJ2-7
cdr3_aa: CAWSSGLASYEQYF; v_call: TRBV30; j_call: TRBJ2-7
cdr3_aa: CASSLSGATYNEQFF; v_call: TRBV7-3; j_call: TRBJ2-1
cdr3_aa: CAISRTSGRGNEQFF; v_call: TRBV10-3; j_call: TRBJ2-1
cdr3_aa: CSVEDFVRGEETQYF; v_call: TRBV29-1; j_call: TRBJ2-5
cdr3_aa: CASSLRAPAGNSPLHF; v_call: TRBV5-1; j_call: TRBJ1-6
cdr3_aa: CASSSHSGRSVKLFF; v_call: TRBV11-2; j_call: TRBJ1-4
cdr3_aa: CASSYDSRGVGRTDTQYF; v_call: TRBV6-2/TRBV6-3; j_call: TRBJ2-3
cdr3_aa: CATAPGGMNTEAFF; v_call: TRBV19; j_call: TRBJ1-1
cdr3_aa: CASRPRGGVYGGKLFF; v_call: TRBV7-2; j_call: TRBJ1-4
cdr3_aa: CASSEAMLGLAPEQFF; v_call: TRBV2; j_call: TRBJ2-1
cdr3_aa: CSARGYVGGGEQFF; v_call: TRBV20-1; j_call: TRBJ2-1
cdr3_aa: CASSLALRQGADEQFF; v_call: TRBV7-6; j_call: TRBJ2-1
cdr3_aa: CASSPPTWNEQFF; v_call: TRBV18; j_call: TRBJ2-1
cdr3_aa: CASKRSDTQYF; v_call: TRBV27; j_call: TRBJ2-3
cdr3_aa: CASSYPGRVDTQYF; v_call: TRBV6-1; j_call: TRBJ2-3
cdr3_aa: CATSRPPGQGYGYTF; v_call: TRBV15; j_call: TRBJ1-2
cdr3_aa: CASSKSGLRAEKLFF; v_call: TRBV28; j_call: TRBJ1-4
cdr3_aa: CASSPRSLNEQFF; v_call: TRBV7-2; j_call: TRBJ2-1
cdr3_aa: CASSRGQGYEKLFF; v_call: TRBV7-9; j_call: TRBJ1-4
cdr3_aa: CASSLVGQGGYGYTF; v_call: TRBV7-9; j_call: TRBJ1-2
cdr3_aa: CASSVGPSSGNTIYF; v_call: TRBV9; j_call: TRBJ1-3
cdr3_aa: CASSHQFPRGPMYEQFF; v_call: TRBV3-1; j_call: TRBJ2-1
cdr3_aa: CASSLLHPGEYNEQFF; v_call: TRBV6-2/TRBV6-3; j_call: TRBJ2-1
cdr3_aa: CASSRPAGQIQETQYF; v_call: TRBV7-8; j_call: TRBJ2-5
cdr3_aa: CASSEWGSANEKLFF; v_call: TRBV25-1; j_call: TRBJ1-4
cdr3_aa: CASSPGGGAVYEQYF; v_call: TRBV18; j_call: TRBJ2-7
cdr3_aa: CASSPIRDSPEKLFF; v_call: TRBV18; j_call: TRBJ1-4
cdr3_aa: CASSEPSGGTDTQYF; v_call: TRBV10-2; j_call: TRBJ2-3
cdr3_aa: CASRGHGTSPERRSVDTQYF; v_call: TRBV2; j_call: TRBJ2-3
cdr3_aa: CASSLARGGGAQETQYF; v_call: TRBV12-3/TRBV12-4; j_call: TRBJ2-5
cdr3_aa: CASRLGEDTQYF; v_call: TRBV18; j_call: TRBJ2-3
cdr3_aa: CASSERENSNQPQHF; v_call: TRBV2; j_call: TRBJ1-5
cdr3_aa: CASGHLSTDTQYF; v_call: TRBV3-1; j_call: TRBJ2-3
cdr3_aa: CSAGTGGGEQYF; v_call: TRBV29-1; j_call: TRBJ2-7
cdr3_aa: CASSLDQHEQYF; v_call: TRBV7-2; j_call: TRBJ2-7
cdr3_aa: CASSSEGQGNYGYTF; v_call: TRBV5-1; j_call: TRBJ1-2
cdr3_aa: CASSKGQVDYGYTF; v_call: TRBV9; j_call: TRBJ1-2
cdr3_aa: CASDYSRNIQYF; v_call: TRBV2; j_call: TRBJ2-4
cdr3_aa: CASSQLSSGGGYTF; v_call: TRBV4-3; j_call: TRBJ1-2